This TCR beta chain was retrieved from a study of blood T cell repertoires in COVID-19. In the study overall: COVID-19 samples collected from the United States, Italy and Spain covered acute and convalescent phases. PBMCs, B-cell-depleted T cells, or T cells provided the cDNA or gDNA that made up the material.

In the source study's methods: Amplification from reference gene primers served as the basis for estimated nucleated cell counts. Sequenced by immunoSEQ multiplex PCR; TCRdb stores in-frame clones only, minus some. D and trimming come from the DNA, and the V and J calls and clone size come from that table. The repertoire holds over 100,000 clones, with 82% as singletons. J was trimmed by 4 bases and V by 2 bases; bases with no gene match: 6. The CDR3 length is 15 residues. Looked up from germline, CDR1 is SGHRS and CDR2 is YFSETQ. The sequenced sample consisted of peripheral blood. The chain employs TRBV5-1 and TRBJ1-5; TRBD1 agrees at 7 bases. The receptor comes from a man aged 70-80 years with acute or convalescent COVID-19. Here the CDR3 reads CASSLFGTDNQPQHF. The CDR3 region has the DNA TGCGCCAGCAGCTTATTTGGGACAGATAATCAGCCCCAGCATTTT.